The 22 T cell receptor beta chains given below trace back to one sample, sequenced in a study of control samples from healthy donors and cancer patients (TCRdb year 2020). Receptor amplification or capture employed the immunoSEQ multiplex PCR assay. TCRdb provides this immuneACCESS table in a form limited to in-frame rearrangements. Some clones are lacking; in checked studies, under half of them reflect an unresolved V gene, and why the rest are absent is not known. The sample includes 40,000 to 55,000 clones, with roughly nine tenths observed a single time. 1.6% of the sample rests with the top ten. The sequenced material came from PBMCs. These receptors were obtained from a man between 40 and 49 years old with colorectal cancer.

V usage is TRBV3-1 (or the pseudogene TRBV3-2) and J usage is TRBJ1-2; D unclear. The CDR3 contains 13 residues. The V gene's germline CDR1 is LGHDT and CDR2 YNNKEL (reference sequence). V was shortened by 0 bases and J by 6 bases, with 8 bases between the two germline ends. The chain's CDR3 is CASSQEGYHGYTF. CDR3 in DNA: TGTGCCAGCAGCCAAGAAGGGTACCATGGCTACACCTTC.

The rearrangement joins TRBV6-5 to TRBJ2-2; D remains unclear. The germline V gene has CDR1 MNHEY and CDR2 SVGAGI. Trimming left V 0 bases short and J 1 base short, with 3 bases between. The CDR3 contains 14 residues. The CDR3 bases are TGTGCCAGCAGTTACTCGGTGAACACCGGGGAGCTGTTTTTT. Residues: CASSYSVNTGELFF.

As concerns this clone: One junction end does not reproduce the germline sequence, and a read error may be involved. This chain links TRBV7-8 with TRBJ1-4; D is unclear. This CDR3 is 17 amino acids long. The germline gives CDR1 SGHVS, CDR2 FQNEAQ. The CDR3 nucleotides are TGTGCCAGCACCTTATCCAGGTTGTTTGCAACTAATGAAAAACTGTTTTTT. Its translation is CASTLSRLFATNEKLFF.

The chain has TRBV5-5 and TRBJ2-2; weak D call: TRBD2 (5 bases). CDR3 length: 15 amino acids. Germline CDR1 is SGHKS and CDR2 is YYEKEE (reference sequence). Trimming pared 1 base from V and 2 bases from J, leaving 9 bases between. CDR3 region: CASSLFPGNTGELFF. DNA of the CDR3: TGTGCCAGCAGCTTGTTCCCGGGAAACACCGGGGAGCTGTTTTTT.

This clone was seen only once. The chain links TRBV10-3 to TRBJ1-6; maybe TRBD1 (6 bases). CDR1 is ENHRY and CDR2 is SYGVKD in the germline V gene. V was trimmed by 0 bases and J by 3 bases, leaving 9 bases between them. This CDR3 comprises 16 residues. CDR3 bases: TGTGCCATCAGTGAGTCGACAGGAGGCTATAATTCACCCCTCCACTTT. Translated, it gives CAISESTGGYNSPLHF.

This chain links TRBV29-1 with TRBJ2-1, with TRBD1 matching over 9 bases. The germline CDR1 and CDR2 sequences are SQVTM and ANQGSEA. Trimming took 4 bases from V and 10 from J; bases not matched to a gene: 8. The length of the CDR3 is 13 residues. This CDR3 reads CSVGQTGGDEQFF. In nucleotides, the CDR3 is TGCAGCGTTGGACAGACAGGGGGAGACGAGCAGTTCTTC.

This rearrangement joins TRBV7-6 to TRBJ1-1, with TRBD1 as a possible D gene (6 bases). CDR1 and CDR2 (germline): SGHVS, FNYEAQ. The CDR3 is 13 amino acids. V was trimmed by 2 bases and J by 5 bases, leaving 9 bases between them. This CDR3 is CASSLSQGTEAFF. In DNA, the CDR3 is TGTGCCAGCAGCTTAAGTCAGGGGACTGAAGCTTTCTTT.

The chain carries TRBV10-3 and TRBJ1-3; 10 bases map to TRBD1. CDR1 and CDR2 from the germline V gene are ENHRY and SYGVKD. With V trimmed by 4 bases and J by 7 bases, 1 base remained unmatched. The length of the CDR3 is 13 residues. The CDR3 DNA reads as TGTGCCATCAGTGCGGACAGGGGGAACACCATATATTTT. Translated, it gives CAISADRGNTIYF.

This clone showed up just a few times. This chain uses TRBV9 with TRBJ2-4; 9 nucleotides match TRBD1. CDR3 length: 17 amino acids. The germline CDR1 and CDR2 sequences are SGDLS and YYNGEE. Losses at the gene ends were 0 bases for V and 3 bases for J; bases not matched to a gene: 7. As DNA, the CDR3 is TGTGCCAGCAGCGTAGGGAGTCGGGACAGGGACAAAAACATTCAGTACTTC. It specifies CASSVGSRDRDKNIQYF. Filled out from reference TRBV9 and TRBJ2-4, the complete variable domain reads DSGVTQTPKHLITATGQRVTLRCSPRSGDLSVYWYQQSLDQGLQFLIQYYNGEERAKGNILERFSAQQFPDLHSELNLSSLELGDSALYFCASSVGSRDRDKNIQYFGAGTRLSVL.

The CDR3 region is CASSLNWNTEAFF. The CDR3 bases are TGTGCCAGCAGCTTAAACTGGAACACTGAAGCTTTCTTT. The chain uses TRBV13 and TRBJ1-1; no definite D call. Trimming removed 2 bases at V and 1 base at J, with 5 bases between. The germline V gene encodes CDR1 PRHDT and CDR2 FYEKMQ (reference sequence). The CDR3 loop spans 13 amino acids.

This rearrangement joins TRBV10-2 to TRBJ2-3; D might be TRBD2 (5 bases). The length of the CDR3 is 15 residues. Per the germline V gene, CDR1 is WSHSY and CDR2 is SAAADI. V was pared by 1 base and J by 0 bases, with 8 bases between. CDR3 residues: CASSEWTPSTDTQYF. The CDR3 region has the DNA TGCGCCAGCAGTGAGTGGACTCCTAGCACAGATACGCAGTATTTT.

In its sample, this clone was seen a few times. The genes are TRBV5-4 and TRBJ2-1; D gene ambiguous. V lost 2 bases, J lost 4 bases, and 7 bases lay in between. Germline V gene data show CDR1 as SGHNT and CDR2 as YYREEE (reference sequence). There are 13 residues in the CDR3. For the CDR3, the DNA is TGTGCCAGCAGCTTATACAGATACAATGAGCAGTTCTTC. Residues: CASSLYRYNEQFF.

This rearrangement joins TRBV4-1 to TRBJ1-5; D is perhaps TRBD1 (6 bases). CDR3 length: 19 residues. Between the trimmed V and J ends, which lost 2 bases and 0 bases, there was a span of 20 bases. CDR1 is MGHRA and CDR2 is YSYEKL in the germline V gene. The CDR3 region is CASSQLPWTVPSSNQPQHF. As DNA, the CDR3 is TGCGCCAGCAGCCAACTCCCCTGGACAGTTCCTTCTAGCAATCAGCCCCAGCATTTT.

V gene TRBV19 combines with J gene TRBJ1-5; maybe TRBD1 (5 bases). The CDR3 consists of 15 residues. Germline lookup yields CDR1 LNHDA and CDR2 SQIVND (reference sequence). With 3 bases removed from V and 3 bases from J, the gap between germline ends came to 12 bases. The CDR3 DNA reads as TGTGCCAGTAGTATTGGAGGGGTTAACAATCAGCCCCAGCATTTT. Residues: CASSIGGVNNQPQHF.

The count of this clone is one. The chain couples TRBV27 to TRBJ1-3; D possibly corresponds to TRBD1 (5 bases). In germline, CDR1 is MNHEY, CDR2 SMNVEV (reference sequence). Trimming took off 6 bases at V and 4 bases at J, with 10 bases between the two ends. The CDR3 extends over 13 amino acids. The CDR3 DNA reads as TGTGCCAGCAGCCCGCGGGGCGGAAACACCATATATTTT. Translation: CASSPRGGNTIYF.

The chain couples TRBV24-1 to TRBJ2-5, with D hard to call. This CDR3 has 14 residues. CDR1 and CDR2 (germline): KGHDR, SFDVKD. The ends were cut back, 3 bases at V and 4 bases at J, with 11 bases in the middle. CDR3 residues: CATSDVGTLETQYF. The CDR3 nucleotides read TGTGCCACCAGTGATGTGGGAACGTTAGAGACCCAGTACTTC.

The CDR3 sequence is CSVVPLAGTTDTQYF. DNA for the CDR3: TGCAGCGTTGTTCCCCTAGCGGGGACCACAGATACGCAGTATTTT. The chain links TRBV29-1 to TRBJ2-3, with 9 bases fitting TRBD2. Germline-derived CDR1 and CDR2 are SQVTM and ANQGSEA. Trimming cost V 4 bases and J 2 bases; bases outside gene matches: 7. This CDR3 contains 15 residues.

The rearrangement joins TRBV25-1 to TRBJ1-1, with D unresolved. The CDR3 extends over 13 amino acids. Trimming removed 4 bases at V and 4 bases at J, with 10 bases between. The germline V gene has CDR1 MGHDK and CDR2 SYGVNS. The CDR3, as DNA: TGTGCCAGCAGTGTTTCTGGCGGCACTGAAGCTTTCTTT. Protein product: CASSVSGGTEAFF.

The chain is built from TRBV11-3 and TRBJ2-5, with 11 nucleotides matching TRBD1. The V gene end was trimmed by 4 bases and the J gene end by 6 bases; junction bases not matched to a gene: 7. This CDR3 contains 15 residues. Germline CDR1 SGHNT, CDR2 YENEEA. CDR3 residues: CASSSSDRGLKTQYF. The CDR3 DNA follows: TGTGCCAGCAGCTCCTCGGACAGGGGGCTTAAGACCCAGTACTTC.

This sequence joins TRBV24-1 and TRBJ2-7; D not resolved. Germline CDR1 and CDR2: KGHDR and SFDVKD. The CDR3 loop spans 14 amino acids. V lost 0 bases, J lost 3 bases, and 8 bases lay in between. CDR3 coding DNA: TGTGCCACCAGTGATTTGCTGAAGTACTACGAGCAGTACTTC. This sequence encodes CATSDLLKYYEQYF.

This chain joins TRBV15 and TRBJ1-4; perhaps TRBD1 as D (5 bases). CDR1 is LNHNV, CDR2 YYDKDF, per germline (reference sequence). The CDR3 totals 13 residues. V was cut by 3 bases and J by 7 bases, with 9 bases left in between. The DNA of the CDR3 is TGTGCCACCAGCAGGGGGGGGGTTGAAAAACTGTTTTTT. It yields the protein CATSRGGVEKLFF.

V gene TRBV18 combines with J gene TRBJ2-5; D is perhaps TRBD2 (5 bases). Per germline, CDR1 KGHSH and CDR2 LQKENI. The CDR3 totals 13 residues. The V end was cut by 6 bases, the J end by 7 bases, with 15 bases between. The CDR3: CASSPSGLATQYF. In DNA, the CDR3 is TGTGCCAGCTCGCCCTCCGGACTTGCGACCCAGTACTTC. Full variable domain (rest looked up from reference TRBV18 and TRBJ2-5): NAGVMQNPRHLVRRRGQEARLRCSPMKGHSHVYWYRQLPEEGLKFMVYLQKENIIDESGMPKERFSAEFPKEGPSILRIQQVVRGDSAAYFCASSPSGLATQYFGPGTRLLVL.